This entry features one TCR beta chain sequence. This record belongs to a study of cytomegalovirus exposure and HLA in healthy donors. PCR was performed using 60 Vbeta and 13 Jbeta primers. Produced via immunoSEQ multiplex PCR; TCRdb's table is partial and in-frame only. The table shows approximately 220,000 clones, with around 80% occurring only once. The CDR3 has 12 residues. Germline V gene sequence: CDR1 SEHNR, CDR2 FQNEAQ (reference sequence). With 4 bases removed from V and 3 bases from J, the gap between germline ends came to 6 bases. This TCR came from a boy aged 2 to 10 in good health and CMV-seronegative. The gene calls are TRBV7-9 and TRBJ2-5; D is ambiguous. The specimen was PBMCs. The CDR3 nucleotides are TGTGCCAGCAGCTGGGCAGAAGAGACCCAGTACTTC. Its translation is CASSWAEETQYF.